One sample yielded the 15 T cell receptor beta chains listed below, sequenced in a study of molecular identifiers for immune sequencing clone quantification. TCRdb recomputed calls from the PCR reads with MiXCR, one row per CDR3 protein. The sample shows hundreds of thousands of distinct CDR3 sequences, 15% to 20% of them seen only once. Sequences were obtained from naive CD8+ T cells from blood, with Jurkat cell RNA spiked in. Subset noted: FACS-sorted CD8+CD4-CCR7+CD45RA+ naive T cells. The source of these receptors is a human donor in good health. Some libraries in this study had Jurkat cell RNA spiked in.

This clonotype was detected many times. The chain combines TRBV28 with TRBJ1-5; perhaps TRBD1 as D (5 bases). Germline lookup yields CDR1 MDHEN and CDR2 SYDVKM. With 8 bases removed from V and 1 base from J, the gap between germline ends came to 12 bases. The CDR3 loop spans 14 amino acids. As DNA, the CDR3 is TGTGCCAGCGGATGGGAGGGGAGCAATCAGCCCCAGCATTTT. It encodes CASGWEGSNQPQHF.

This clonotype has a handful of counts. The chain recombines TRBV15 with TRBJ2-2, with TRBD1 matching 8 bases. The germline V gene encodes CDR1 LNHNV and CDR2 YYDKDF (reference sequence). CDR3 size: 14 residues. The junction had 2 bases not matched to a gene; V was cut back by 5 bases and J by 3 bases. In DNA form, the CDR3 reads TGTGCCACCAGCTCACAGGGGGACACCGGGGAGCTGTTTTTT. Its translation is CATSSQGDTGELFF.

This clonotype has only one observation. One base away lies a much larger clone, so this may be a sequencing read error. The chain uses TRBV27 and TRBJ1-5; D is perhaps TRBD1 (5 bases). Germline assignment: CDR1 MNHEY and CDR2 SMNVEV (reference sequence). CDR3 size: 15 residues. V lost 6 bases and J lost 3, with 15 bases in between. The CDR3 loop is CASRPGQDNNQPQHF. The CDR3 DNA reads TGTGCCAGCAGACCCGGACAAGATAACAATCAGCCCCAGCATTTT.

The genes are TRBV13 and TRBJ2-7; 11 bases fit TRBD2. Germline assignment: CDR1 PRHDT and CDR2 FYEKMQ (reference sequence). The V and J ends lost 5 bases and 3 bases, in that order; junction bases with no gene match: 6. The CDR3 contains 15 residues. CDR3 in DNA: TGTGCCAGCAGCCGTAGCGGGGGGGAGGTCTACGAGCAGTACTTC. Encoded protein: CASSRSGGEVYEQYF.

This clonotype showed up many times. The V and J genes are TRBV7-8 and TRBJ1-1; D perhaps matches TRBD1 (6 bases). This CDR3 contains 16 residues. V lost 4 bases and J 4 bases, leaving 19 bases between the germline ends. CDR1 is SGHVS, CDR2 FQNEAQ, per germline. The CDR3 sequence: CASSSLSAVRGTEAFF. CDR3 in DNA: TGTGCCAGCAGCTCCCTTTCGGCCGTCAGGGGCACTGAAGCTTTCTTT.

This clonotype was detected only a few times. The chain uses TRBV19 and TRBJ1-3, with no clear D. V lost 7 bases, J lost 2 bases, and 9 bases lay in between. This CDR3 comprises 13 residues. Germline loops: CDR1 LNHDA, CDR2 SQIVND (reference sequence). CDR3 in amino acids: CASTELAGNTIYF. The CDR3 DNA follows: TGTGCCAGTACGGAGCTAGCTGGAAACACCATATATTTT.

This clonotype appeared once. Sequence at one end of the junction differs from germline and may be a read error. The chain joins TRBV29-1 to TRBJ1-4; TRBD1 matches 8 bases. Germline CDR1 is SQVTM and CDR2 is ANQGSEA. The CDR3 runs 16 residues. CDR3 in DNA: TGCGGCGTTGGAGGGCAGGGGGCACCAACTAATGAAAAACTGTTTTTT. Protein sequence: CGVGGQGAPTNEKLFF. Full variable domain (outside the CDR3, taken from reference TRBV29-1 and TRBJ1-4): SAVISQKPSRDICQRGTSLTIQCQVDSQVTMMFWYRQQPGQSLTLIATANQGSEATYESGFVIDKFPISRPNLTFSTLTVSNMSPEDSSIYLCGVGGQGAPTNEKLFFGSGTQLSVL.

The chain uses TRBV7-9 and TRBJ1-2; D remains unclear. CDR3 length equals 15 residues. V lost 3 bases and J lost 3, with 14 bases in between. Germline CDR1 and CDR2: SEHNR and FQNEAQ (reference sequence). The CDR3 loop reads CASSLGTAEDYGYTF. The CDR3 DNA follows: TGTGCCAGCAGCTTGGGTACGGCAGAGGACTATGGCTACACCTTC.

In its sample, this clonotype was seen a few times. The chain uses TRBV28 and TRBJ2-7; D assignment may be TRBD1 or TRBD2 (5 bases each). Trimming left V 3 bases short and J 5 bases short, with 17 bases between. CDR3 length equals 15 residues. The germline V gene has CDR1 MDHEN and CDR2 SYDVKM. The CDR3 DNA sequence: TGTGCCAGCAGTTTCCGGGGCCGGCGTGTGCACGAGCAGTACTTC. It codes for CASSFRGRRVHEQYF.

There are many counts of this clonotype. This chain links TRBV7-9 with TRBJ1-4, with TRBD1 as a possible D gene (6 bases). The germline gives CDR1 SEHNR, CDR2 FQNEAQ (reference sequence). V lost 5 bases and J 4 bases, leaving 11 bases between the germline ends. This CDR3 is 14 amino acids long. The CDR3 here is CASSTWDNNEKLFF. CDR3 sequence (DNA): TGTGCCAGCAGCACATGGGACAATAATGAAAAACTGTTTTTT.

Worth noting for this clonotype: A much larger clone sits a single nucleotide away, making a read error possible. The rearrangement links TRBV6-2 or TRBV6-3 to TRBJ2-3, with TRBD2 matching 7 bases. Germline values: CDR1 MNHEY, CDR2 SVGEGT. CDR3 length equals 17 residues. The CDR3 region is CVSSYPRVAGSTDTQYF. For the CDR3, the DNA is TGTGTCAGCAGTTACCCCCGGGTAGCGGGTAGCACAGATACGCAGTATTTT.

In its sample, this clonotype was seen many times. The chain carries TRBV4-1 and TRBJ1-1; D is perhaps TRBD1 (5 bases). V was pared by 0 bases and J by 3 bases, with 20 bases between. Germline loops: CDR1 MGHRA, CDR2 YSYEKL. CDR3 length: 18 residues. In DNA form, the CDR3 reads TGCGCCAGCAGCCAAGATCGTTTTGGGACTGACGTTGACACTGAAGCTTTCTTT. It is translated as CASSQDRFGTDVDTEAFF.

This clonotype appeared many times. V usage is TRBV4-3 and J usage is TRBJ1-2; 8 bases agree with TRBD1. This CDR3 contains 14 residues. From germline, CDR1 is LGHNA and CDR2 YSLEER. V was clipped by 3 bases and J by 3 bases; unmatched bases: 3. The CDR3 reads CASSQGQDYYGYTF. The DNA of the CDR3 is TGCGCCAGCAGCCAGGGACAGGATTACTATGGCTACACCTTC.

This clonotype was counted many times. This sequence joins TRBV6-1 and TRBJ1-1, with 9 nucleotides matching TRBD1. The V gene's germline CDR1 is MNHNS and CDR2 SASEGT. This CDR3 is 15 amino acids long. V was pared by 1 base and J by 8 bases, with 8 bases of the junction left unmatched. The CDR3 region has the DNA TGTGCCAGCAGTGAAGGGAGTAGGGACAGGGAGGAAGCTTTCTTT. It yields the protein CASSEGSRDREEAFF.

As for this clonotype: This may arise from a read error, as a much more abundant clone is one base away. Here the CDR3 omits its conserved ending phenylalanine or tryptophan, so a read error is the likely source. The chain carries TRBV3-1 and TRBJ1-1, with D possibly being TRBD1 (6 bases). This CDR3 comprises 17 residues. The V gene's germline CDR1 is LGHDT and CDR2 YNNKEL (reference sequence). V lost 3 bases, J lost 1 base, and 18 bases lay in between. The CDR3 here is CASSQIFSGTPNTEAFL. The CDR3 nucleotides are TGTGCCAGCAGCCAGATCTTCTCAGGGACACCGAACACTGAAGCTTTCCTT.